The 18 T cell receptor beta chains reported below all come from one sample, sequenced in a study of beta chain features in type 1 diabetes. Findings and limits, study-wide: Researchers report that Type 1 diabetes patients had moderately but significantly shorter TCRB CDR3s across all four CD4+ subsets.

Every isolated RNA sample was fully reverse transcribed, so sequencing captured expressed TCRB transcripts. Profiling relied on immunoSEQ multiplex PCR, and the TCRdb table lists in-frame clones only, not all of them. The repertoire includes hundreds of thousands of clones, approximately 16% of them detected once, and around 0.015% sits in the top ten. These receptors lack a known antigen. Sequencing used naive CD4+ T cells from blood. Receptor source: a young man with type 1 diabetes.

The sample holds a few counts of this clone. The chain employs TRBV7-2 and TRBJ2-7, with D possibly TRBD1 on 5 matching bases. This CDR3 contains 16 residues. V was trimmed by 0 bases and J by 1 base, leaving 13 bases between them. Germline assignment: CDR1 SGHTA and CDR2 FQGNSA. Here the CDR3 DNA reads TGTGCCAGCAGCTTAGCGACAGTTGTGGGTTCCTACGAGCAGTACTTC. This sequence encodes CASSLATVVGSYEQYF.

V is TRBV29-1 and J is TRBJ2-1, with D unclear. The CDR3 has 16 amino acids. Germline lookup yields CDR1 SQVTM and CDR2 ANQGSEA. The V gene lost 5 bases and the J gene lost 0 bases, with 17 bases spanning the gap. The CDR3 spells CSVKSSAASSYNEQFF. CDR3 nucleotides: TGCAGCGTTAAGTCCAGCGCGGCAAGCTCCTACAATGAGCAGTTCTTC.

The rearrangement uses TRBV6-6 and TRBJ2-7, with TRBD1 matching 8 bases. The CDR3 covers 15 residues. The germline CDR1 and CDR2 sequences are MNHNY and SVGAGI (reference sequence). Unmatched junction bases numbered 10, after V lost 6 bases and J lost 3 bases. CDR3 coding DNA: TGTGCCAGCAGCAGAACCGGGACAGGCGGCTACGAGCAGTACTTC. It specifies CASSRTGTGGYEQYF.

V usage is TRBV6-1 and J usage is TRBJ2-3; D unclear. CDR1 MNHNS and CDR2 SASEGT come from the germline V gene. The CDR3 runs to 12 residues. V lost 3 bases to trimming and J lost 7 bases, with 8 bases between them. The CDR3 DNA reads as TGTGCCAGCAGTGAGGGCCCCTATACGCAGTATTTT. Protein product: CASSEGPYTQYF.

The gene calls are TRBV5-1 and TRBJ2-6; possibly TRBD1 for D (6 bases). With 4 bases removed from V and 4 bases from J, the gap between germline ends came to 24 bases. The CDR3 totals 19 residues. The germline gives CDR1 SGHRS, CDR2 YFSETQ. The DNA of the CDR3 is TGCGCCAGCAGCCTGAATATGGTACAGGGTATCGGCGGGGCCAACGTCCTGACTTTC. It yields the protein CASSLNMVQGIGGANVLTF.

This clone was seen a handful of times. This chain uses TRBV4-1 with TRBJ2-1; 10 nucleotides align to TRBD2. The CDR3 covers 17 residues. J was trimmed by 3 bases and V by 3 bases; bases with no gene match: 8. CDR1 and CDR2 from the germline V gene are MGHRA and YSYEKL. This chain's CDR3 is CASSHGSGGALYNEQFF. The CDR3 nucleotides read TGCGCCAGCAGCCACGGGAGCGGGGGGGCTCTCTACAATGAGCAGTTCTTC.

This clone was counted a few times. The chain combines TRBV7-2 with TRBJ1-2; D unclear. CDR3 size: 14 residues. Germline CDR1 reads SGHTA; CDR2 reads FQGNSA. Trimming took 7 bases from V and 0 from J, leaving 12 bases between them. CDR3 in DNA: TGTGCCAGCACCACTAGAATCGCTAACTATGGCTACACCTTC. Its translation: CASTTRIANYGYTF.

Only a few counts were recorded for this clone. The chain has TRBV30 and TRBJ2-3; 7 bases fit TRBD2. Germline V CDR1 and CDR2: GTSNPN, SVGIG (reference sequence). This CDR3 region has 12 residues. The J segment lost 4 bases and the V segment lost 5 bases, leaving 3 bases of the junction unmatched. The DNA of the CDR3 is TGTGCCTGGTTGCGGGAGTCAGATACGCAGTATTTT. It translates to CAWLRESDTQYF.

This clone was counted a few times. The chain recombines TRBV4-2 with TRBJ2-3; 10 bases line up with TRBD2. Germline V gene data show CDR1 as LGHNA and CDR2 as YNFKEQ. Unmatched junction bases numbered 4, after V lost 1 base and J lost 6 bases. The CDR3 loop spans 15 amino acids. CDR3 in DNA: TGTGCCAGCAGCCAAGCTAGCGGGAGTCCCGATACGCAGTATTTT. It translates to CASSQASGSPDTQYF.

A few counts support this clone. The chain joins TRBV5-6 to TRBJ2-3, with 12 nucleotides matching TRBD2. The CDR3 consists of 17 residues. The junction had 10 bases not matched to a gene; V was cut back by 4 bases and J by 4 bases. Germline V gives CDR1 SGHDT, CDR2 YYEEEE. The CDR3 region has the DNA TGTGCCAGCAGCCGAAAAAGACTAGCGGGGGCCCCAGATACGCAGTATTTT. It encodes CASSRKRLAGAPDTQYF.

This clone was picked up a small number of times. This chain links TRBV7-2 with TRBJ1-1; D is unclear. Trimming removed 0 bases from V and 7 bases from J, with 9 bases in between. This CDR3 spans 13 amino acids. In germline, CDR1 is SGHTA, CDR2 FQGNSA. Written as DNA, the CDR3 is TGTGCCAGCAGCTTAGCGGGCAGGCGTGAAGCTTTCTTT. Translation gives CASSLAGRREAFF.

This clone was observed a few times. In DNA form, the CDR3 reads TGTGCCTGGAGTTCGCAGGGCTACGAGCAGTACTTC. Residues: CAWSSQGYEQYF. The V and J genes are TRBV30 and TRBJ2-7, with D possibly TRBD1 on 5 matching bases. V lost 2 bases and J lost 3, with 8 bases in between. The germline V gene has CDR1 GTSNPN and CDR2 SVGIG (reference sequence). The CDR3 sequence is 12 residues long.

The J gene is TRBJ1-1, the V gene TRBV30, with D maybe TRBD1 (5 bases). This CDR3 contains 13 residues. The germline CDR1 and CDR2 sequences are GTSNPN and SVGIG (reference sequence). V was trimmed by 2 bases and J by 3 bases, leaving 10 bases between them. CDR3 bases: TGTGCCTGGAGTCAGCGGGGGGACACTGAAGCTTTCTTT. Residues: CAWSQRGDTEAFF.

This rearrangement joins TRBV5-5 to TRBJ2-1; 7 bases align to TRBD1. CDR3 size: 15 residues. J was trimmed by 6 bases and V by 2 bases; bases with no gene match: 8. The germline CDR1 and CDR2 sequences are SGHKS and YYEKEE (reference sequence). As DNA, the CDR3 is TGTGCCAGCAGCTTACTTCAGGGGGAAATCAATGAGCAGTTCTTC. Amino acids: CASSLLQGEINEQFF.

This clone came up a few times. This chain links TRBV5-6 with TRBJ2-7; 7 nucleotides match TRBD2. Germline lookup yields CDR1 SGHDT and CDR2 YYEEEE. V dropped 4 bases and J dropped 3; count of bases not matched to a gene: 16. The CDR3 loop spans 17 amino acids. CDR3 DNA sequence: TGTGCCAGCAGCCGGCGACTTGAGCGGGATTCTTTCTACGAGCAGTACTTC. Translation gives CASSRRLERDSFYEQYF. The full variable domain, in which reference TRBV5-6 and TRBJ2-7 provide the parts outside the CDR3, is DAGVTQSPTHLIKTRGQQVTLRCSPKSGHDTVSWYQQALGQGPQFIFQYYEEEERQRGNFPDRFSGHQFPNYSSELNVNALLLGDSALYLCASSRRLERDSFYEQYFGPGTRLTVT.

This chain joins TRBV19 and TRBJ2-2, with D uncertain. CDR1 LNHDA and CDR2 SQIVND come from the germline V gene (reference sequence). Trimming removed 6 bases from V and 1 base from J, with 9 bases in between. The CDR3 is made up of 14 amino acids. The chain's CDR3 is CASSGSQNTGELFF. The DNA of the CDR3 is TGTGCCAGTAGCGGGTCTCAGAACACCGGGGAGCTGTTTTTT.

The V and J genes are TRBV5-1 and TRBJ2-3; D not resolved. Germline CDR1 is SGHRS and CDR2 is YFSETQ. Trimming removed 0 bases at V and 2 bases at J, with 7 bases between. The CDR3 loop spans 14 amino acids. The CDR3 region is CASSLGSPTDTQYF. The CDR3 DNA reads TGCGCCAGCAGCTTGGGGAGCCCCACAGATACGCAGTATTTT.

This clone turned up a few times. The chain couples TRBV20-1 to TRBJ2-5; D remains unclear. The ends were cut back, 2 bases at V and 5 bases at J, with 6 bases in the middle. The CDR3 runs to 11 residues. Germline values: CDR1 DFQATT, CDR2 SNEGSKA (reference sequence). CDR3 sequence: CSARLRETQYF. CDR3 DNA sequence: TGCAGTGCTAGATTGCGGGAGACCCAGTACTTC.